This T cell receptor (beta chain) was documented in a study of shared clonotypes between healthy human individuals. Turning to the study itself: The composition of the donors was a couple of women and three men aged 18 to 49.

In regard to this clone: What it binds is not known.

The CDR3 spans 16 residues. Trimming cost V 0 bases and J 2 bases, with 11 bases left between them. The germline gives CDR1 SGHRS, CDR2 YFSETQ. General observations from the study: The genetic and exposure-history diversity represented was limited by few donors.

The data were produced by immunoSEQ multiplex PCR, yet TCRdb's version contains in-frame clones alone and is incomplete. The sample yields fewer than 600,000 clones, around 75% seen once. The receptor's source is a woman aged 40 to 50 in good health. Some clones in this sample may be carry-over from other donors' samples. Material: PBMCs. This chain uses TRBV5-1 with TRBJ2-2; TRBD2 might be the D (5 bases). The CDR3 DNA sequence: TGCGCCAGCAGCTTGGCCGCGGGCCAAAACACCGGGGAGCTGTTTTTT. Translating gives CASSLAAGQNTGELFF.